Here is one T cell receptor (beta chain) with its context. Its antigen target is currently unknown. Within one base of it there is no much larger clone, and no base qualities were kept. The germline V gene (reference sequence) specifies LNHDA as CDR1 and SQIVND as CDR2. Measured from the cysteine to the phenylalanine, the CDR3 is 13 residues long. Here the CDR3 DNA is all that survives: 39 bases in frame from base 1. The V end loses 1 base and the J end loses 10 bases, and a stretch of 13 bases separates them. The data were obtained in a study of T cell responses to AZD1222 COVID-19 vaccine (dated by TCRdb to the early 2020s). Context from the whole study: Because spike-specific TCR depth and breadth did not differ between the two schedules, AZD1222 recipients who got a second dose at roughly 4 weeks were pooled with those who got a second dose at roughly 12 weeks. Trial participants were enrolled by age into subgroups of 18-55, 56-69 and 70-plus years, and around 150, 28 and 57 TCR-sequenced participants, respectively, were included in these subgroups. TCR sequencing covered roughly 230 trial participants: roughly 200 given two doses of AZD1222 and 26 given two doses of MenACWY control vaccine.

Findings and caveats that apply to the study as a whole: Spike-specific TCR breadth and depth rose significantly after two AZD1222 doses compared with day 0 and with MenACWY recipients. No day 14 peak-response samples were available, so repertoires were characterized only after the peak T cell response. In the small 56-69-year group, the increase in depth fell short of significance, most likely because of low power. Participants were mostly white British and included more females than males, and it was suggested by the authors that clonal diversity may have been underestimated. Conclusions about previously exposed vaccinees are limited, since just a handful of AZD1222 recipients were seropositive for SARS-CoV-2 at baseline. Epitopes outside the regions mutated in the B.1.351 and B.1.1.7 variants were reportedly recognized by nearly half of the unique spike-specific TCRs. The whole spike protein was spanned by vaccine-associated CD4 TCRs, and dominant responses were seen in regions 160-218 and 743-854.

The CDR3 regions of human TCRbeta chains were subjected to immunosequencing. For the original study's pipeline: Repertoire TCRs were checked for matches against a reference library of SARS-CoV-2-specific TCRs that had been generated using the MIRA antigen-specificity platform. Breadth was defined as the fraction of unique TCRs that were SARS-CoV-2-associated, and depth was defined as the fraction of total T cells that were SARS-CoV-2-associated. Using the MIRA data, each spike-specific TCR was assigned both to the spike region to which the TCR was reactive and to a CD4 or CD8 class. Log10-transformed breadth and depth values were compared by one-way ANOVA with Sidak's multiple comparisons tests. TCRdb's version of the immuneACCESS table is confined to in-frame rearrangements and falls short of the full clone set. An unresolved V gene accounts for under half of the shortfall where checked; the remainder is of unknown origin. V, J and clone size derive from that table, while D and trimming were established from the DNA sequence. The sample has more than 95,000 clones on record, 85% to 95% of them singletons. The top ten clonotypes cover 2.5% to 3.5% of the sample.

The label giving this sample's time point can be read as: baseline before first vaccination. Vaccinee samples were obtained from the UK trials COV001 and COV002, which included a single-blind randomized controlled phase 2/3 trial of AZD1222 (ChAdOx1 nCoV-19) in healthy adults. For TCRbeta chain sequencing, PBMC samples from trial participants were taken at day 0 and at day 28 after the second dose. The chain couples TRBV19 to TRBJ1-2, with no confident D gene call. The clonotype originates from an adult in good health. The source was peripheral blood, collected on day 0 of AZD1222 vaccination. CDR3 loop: CASSIGTVPVYTF. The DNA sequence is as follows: TGTGCCAGTAGTATAGGTACAGTTCCGGTCTACACCTTC.